This T cell receptor (beta chain) originates from a study of PD-1 blockade in classical Hodgkin lymphoma. Relapse after autologous stem cell transplantation occurred in every patient, and brentuximab vedotin exposure varied. Germline lookup yields CDR1 PRHDT and CDR2 FYEKMQ (reference sequence). J gave up 4 bases and V 5 bases, and 5 bases lay outside the gene matches. CDR3 length: 15 amino acids. Some clones are missing from TCRdb's copy, which holds only in-frame ones; the method was immunoSEQ multiplex PCR. The sample yields about 100,000 clones, approximately 83% seen once. The V and J genes are TRBV13 and TRBJ2-3; 11 bases are a match to TRBD2. The receptor was derived from a human donor with classical Hodgkin lymphoma. The sample here was peripheral blood mononuclear cells (PBMCs), taken at baseline. The DNA of the CDR3 is TGTGCCAGCAGCCCCCTAGCGGGAGGCTCAGATACGCAGTATTTT. Translated, it gives CASSPLAGGSDTQYF.